The rows below give T cell receptor beta chains drawn from one sample of a study of T-cell reconstitution after alpha-beta-depleted transplantation in children. One entry per CDR3 protein results from TCRdb running MiXCR on the PCR reads. Among around 450,000 distinct CDR3 sequences listed, around 46% were seen once. The sequences come from PBMCs, collected before TCRalphabeta/CD19-depleted stem cell transplant. The receptors originated from a girl aged 2-15 years with aplastic anemia, due to receive a stem cell transplant. CDR3s include the opening cysteine and the closing phenylalanine or tryptophan. The D gene is left open where the match is weak. The listing skips clone size in some rows; elsewhere it reads once, few, many or a size class.

>TRBJ2-1|few|.|15|TRBV5-5
CASSTGGGGYNEQFF
TGTGCCAGCAGCACCGGTGGTGGGGGTTACAATGAGCAGTTCTTC
>TRBJ2-1|few|.|11|TRBV29-1
CSVESPNEQFF
TGCAGCGTTGAATCCCCCAATGAGCAGTTCTTC
>TRBJ1-3|many|.|14|TRBV20-1
CSARDPAAGNTIYF
TGCAGTGCTAGAGATCCGGCCGCTGGAAACACCATATATTTT
>TRBJ2-5|.|.|14|TRBV5-1
CASSWNGKGETQYF
TGCGCCAGCAGCTGGAACGGCAAGGGCGAGACCCAGTACTTC
>TRBJ2-1|few|.|17|TRBV7-2
CASSLAISRSSYNEQFF
TGTGCCAGCAGCTTAGCGATCAGTAGGAGCTCCTACAATGAGCAGTTCTTC
>TRBJ2-1|.|.|11|TRBV6-6
CASSYSREQFF
TGTGCCAGCAGTTACTCGAGGGAGCAGTTCTTC
>TRBJ1-4|once|TRBD1|16|TRBV6-5
CASSYSNRGHREKLFF
TGTGCCAGCAGTTACTCGAACAGGGGGCATAGGGAAAAACTGTTTTTT
>TRBJ1-2|few|TRBD1|14|TRBV7-9
CASSLADRERGYTF
TGTGCCAGCAGCTTAGCCGACAGGGAGCGTGGCTACACCTTC
>TRBJ2-7|many|.|13|TRBV15
CATSRVWDAEQYF
TGTGCCACCAGCAGAGTTTGGGACGCCGAGCAGTACTTC
>TRBJ2-6|.|.|17|TRBV20-1
CSARDLGGGSGANVLTF
TGCAGTGCTAGAGATCTGGGGGGCGGGTCTGGGGCCAACGTCCTGACTTTC
>TRBJ2-3|many|TRBD1|15|TRBV6-5
CASSYEGTAADTQYF
TGTGCCAGCAGTTACGAAGGGACAGCTGCAGATACGCAGTATTTT
>TRBJ2-5|.|TRBD2|12|TRBV29-1
CSVWGGEETQYF
TGCAGCGTTTGGGGGGGGGAAGAGACCCAGTACTTC
>TRBJ1-6|few|TRBD1|16|TRBV5-6
CASSLGTGVGNSPLHF
TGTGCCAGCAGCTTGGGTACAGGGGTAGGCAATTCACCCCTCCACTTT
>TRBJ2-3|.|.|16|TRBV5-1
CASSLLDRGSTDTQYF
TGCGCCAGCAGCTTGCTTGACCGGGGATCCACAGATACGCAGTATTTT
>TRBJ1-2|many|.|12|TRBV12-3/TRBV12-4
CASSSGQRNYTF
TGTGCCAGCAGTTCTGGACAGCGGAACTACACCTTC